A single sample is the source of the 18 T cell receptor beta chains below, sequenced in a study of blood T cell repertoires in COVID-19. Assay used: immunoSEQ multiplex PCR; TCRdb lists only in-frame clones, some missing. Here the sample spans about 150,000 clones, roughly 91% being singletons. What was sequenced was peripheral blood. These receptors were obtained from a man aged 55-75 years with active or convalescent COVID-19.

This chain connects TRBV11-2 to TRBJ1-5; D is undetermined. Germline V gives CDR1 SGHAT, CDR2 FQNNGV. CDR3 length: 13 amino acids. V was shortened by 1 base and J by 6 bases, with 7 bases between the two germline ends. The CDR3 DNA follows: TGTGCCAGCAGCTTAGCCGGTCCTCAGCCCCAGCATTTT. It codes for CASSLAGPQPQHF.

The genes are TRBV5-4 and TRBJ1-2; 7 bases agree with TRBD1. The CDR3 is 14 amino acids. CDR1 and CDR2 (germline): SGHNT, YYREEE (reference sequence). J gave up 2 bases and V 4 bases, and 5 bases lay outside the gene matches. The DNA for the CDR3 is TGTGCCAGCAGCGCCCAACAGGGGAACTATGGCTACACCTTC. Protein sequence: CASSAQQGNYGYTF.

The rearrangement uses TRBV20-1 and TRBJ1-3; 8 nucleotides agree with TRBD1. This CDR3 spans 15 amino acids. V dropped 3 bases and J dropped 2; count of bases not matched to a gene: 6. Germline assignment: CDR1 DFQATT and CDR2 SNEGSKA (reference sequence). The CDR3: CSASRQGNAGNTIYF. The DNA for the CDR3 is TGCAGTGCTAGTCGACAGGGGAATGCTGGAAACACCATATATTTT.

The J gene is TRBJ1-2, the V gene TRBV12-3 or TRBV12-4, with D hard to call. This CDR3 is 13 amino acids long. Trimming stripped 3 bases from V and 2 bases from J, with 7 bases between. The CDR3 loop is CASSLRENYGYTF. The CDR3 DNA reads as TGTGCCAGCAGTTTGAGAGAGAACTATGGCTACACCTTC.

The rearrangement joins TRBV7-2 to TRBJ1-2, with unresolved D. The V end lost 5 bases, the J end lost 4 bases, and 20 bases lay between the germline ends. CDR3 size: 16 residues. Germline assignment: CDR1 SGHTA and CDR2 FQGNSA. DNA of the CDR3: TGTGCCAGCAGCGATAGTTTTATAGCAGCGGGCTATGGCTACACCTTC. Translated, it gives CASSDSFIAAGYGYTF.

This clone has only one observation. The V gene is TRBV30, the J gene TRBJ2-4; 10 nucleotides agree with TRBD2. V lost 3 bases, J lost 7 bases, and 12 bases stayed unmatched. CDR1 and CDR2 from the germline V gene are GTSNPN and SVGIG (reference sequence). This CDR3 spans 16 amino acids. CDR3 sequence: CAWSRSLAGGGNIQYF. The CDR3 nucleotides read TGTGCCTGGAGCCGATCATTAGCGGGAGGTGGCAACATTCAGTACTTC.

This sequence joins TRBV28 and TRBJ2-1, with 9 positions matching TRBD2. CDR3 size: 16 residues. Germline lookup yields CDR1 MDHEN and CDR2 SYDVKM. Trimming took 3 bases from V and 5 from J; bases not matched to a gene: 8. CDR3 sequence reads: CASSFSAGGPHNEQFF. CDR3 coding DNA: TGTGCCAGCAGTTTCTCAGCGGGAGGTCCACACAATGAGCAGTTCTTC.

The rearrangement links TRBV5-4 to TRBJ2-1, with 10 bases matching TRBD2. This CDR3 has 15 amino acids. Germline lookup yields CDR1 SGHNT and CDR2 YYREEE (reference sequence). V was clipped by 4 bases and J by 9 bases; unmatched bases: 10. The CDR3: CASSRPLAGAIEQFF. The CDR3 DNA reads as TGTGCCAGCAGCCGACCGCTAGCGGGAGCGATTGAGCAGTTCTTC.

DNA for the CDR3: TGTGCCAGCAGCCAAGGGACAGTCACAGATACGCAGTATTTT. It is translated as CASSQGTVTDTQYF. The genes are TRBV3-1 (or the pseudogene TRBV3-2) and TRBJ2-3, with a possible D match to TRBD1 (6 bases). The CDR3 is 14 amino acids. Germline V gene sequence: CDR1 LGHDT, CDR2 YNNKEL (reference sequence). The V and J ends lost 1 base and 2 bases respectively, with 7 bases between them.

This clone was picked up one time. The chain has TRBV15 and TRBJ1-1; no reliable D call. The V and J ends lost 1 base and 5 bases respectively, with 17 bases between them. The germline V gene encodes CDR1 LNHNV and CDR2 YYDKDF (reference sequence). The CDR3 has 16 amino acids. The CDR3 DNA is TGTGCCACCAGCAGAGTAGGTCGGGCAGAGGGAACTGAAGCTTTCTTT. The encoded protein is CATSRVGRAEGTEAFF. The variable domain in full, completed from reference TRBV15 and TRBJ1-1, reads DAMVIQNPRYQVTQFGKPVTLSCSQTLNHNVMYWYQQKSSQAPKLLFHYYDKDFNNEADTPDNFQSRRPNTSFCFLDIRSPGLGDTAMYLCATSRVGRAEGTEAFFGQGTRLTVV.

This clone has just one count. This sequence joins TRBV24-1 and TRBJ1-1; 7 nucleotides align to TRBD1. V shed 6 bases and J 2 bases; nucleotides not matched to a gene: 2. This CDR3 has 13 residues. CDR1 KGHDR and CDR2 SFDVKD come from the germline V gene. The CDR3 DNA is TGTGCCACCAGTCGACAGGGAAACACTGAAGCTTTCTTT. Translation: CATSRQGNTEAFF.

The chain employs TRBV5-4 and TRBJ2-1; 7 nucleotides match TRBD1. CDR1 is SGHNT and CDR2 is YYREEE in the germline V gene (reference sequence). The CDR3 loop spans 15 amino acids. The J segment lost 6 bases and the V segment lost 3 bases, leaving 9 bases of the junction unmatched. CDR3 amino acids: CASSSWLTGSNEQFF. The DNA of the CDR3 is TGTGCCAGCAGCTCCTGGCTGACAGGGAGCAATGAGCAGTTCTTC.

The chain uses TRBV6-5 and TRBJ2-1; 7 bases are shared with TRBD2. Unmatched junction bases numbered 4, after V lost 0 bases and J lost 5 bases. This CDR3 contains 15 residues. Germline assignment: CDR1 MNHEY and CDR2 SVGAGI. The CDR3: CASSYSGSGHNEQFF. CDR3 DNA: TGTGCCAGCAGTTACTCGGGTAGCGGGCACAATGAGCAGTTCTTC.

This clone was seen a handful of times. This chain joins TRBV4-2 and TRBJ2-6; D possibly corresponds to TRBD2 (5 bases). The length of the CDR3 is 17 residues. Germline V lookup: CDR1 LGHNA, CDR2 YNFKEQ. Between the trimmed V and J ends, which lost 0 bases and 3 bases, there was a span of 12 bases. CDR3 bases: TGTGCCAGCAGCCAAGAAGGGAGCGCTCGTGGGGCCAACGTCCTGACTTTC. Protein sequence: CASSQEGSARGANVLTF.

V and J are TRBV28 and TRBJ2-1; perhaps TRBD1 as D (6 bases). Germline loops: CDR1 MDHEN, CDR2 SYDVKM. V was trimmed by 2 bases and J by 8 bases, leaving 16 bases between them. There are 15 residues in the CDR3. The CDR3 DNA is TGTGCCAGCAGTTTAGAGGGGGTCGTTTCTGATGAGCAGTTCTTC. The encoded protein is CASSLEGVVSDEQFF.

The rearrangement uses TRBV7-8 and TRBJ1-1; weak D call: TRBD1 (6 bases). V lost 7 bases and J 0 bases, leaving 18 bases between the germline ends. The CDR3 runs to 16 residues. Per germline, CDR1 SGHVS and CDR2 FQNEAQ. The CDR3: CASTPRQGPMNTEAFF. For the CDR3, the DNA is TGTGCCAGCACCCCGCGGCAGGGGCCCATGAACACTGAAGCTTTCTTT.

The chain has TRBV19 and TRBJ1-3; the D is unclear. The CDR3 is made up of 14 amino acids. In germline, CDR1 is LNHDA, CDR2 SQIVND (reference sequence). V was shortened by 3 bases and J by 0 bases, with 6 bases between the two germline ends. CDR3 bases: TGTGCCAGTAGTATTGAGGCCTCTGGAAACACCATATATTTT. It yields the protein CASSIEASGNTIYF. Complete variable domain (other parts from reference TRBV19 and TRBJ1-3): DGGITQSPKYLFRKEGQNVTLSCEQNLNHDAMYWYRQDPGQGLRLIYYSQIVNDFQKGDIAEGYSVSREKKESFPLTVTSAQKNPTAFYLCASSIEASGNTIYFGEGSWLTVV.

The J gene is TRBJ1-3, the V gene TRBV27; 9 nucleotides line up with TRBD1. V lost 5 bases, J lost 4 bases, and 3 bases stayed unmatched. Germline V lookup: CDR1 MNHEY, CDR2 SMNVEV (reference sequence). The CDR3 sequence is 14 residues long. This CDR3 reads CASSRTGAGNTIYF. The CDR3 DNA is TGTGCCAGCAGTCGGACAGGGGCAGGAAACACCATATATTTT.